A selection of T cell receptor beta chains follows, all from one sample in a study of T cell changes during pregnancy in multiple sclerosis. The data were produced by immunoSEQ multiplex PCR, yet TCRdb's version contains in-frame clones alone and is incomplete. The top ten hold around 1.6% of the sample, which has some 70,000 clones, 90% seen once. Material: peripheral blood, obtained in the third trimester of pregnancy. The receptors come from a female donor with multiple sclerosis, enrolled in a pregnancy study. The CDR3 runs from the conserved cysteine through the conserved F or W. A D gene is named only where the DNA matches it firmly. Rows may omit the clone size; those that give it use once, few, many or a size class.

d_call j_call clone_size cdr3_length v_call cdr3_aa cdr3_nt
TRBD2 TRBJ2-2 NA 16 TRBV19 CASTTSGGTNTGELFF TGTGCCAGTACCACTAGCGGGGGGACGAACACCGGGGAGCTGTTTTTT
TRBD1 TRBJ2-2 NA 14 TRBV19 CATTGTGGIGELFF TGTGCCACCACCGGGACAGGGGGCATCGGGGAGCTGTTTTTT
NA TRBJ1-1 NA 13 TRBV5-6 CASRISGFPEAFF TGTGCCAGCAGGATCAGCGGGTTCCCTGAAGCTTTCTTT
TRBD2 TRBJ2-2 NA 20 TRBV4-3 CASSQVVGTSGGANTGELFF TGCGCCAGCAGCCAAGTGGTAGGGACTAGCGGGGGAGCGAACACCGGGGAGCTGTTTTTT
TRBD1 TRBJ2-2 NA 15 TRBV5-1 CASRETGGSTGELFF TGCGCCAGCAGGGAAACAGGGGGATCCACCGGGGAGCTGTTTTTT
NA TRBJ2-1 NA 16 TRBV29-1 CSVEGRQGLVFNEQFF TGCAGCGTTGAAGGTCGGCAGGGGTTAGTTTTCAATGAGCAGTTCTTC
NA TRBJ2-7 NA 15 TRBV5-1 CASSLGGLSSYEQYF TGCGCCAGCAGCTTGGGGGGCTTAAGCTCCTACGAGCAGTACTTC
NA TRBJ1-2 NA 14 TRBV4-1 CASSQEQTNYGYTF TGCGCCAGCAGCCAAGAACAGACAAACTATGGCTACACCTTC
TRBD1 TRBJ1-6 NA 15 TRBV5-1 CASSPRGQSNSPLHF TGCGCCAGCAGCCCGCGGGGACAGTCAAATTCACCCCTCCACTTT
TRBD2 TRBJ2-7 NA 15 TRBV9 CASSVGSSGSYEQYF TGTGCCAGCAGCGTAGGTTCTAGCGGGAGCTACGAGCAGTACTTC
NA TRBJ1-2 few 15 TRBV7-8 CASSPGPTQGYGYTF TGTGCCAGCAGCCCTGGCCCCACCCAGGGGTATGGCTACACCTTC
NA TRBJ1-6 NA 12 TRBV7-2 CASSLERSPLHF TGTGCCAGCAGCTTAGAGCGTTCACCCCTCCACTTT
NA TRBJ2-2 NA 13 TRBV6-6 CASSLLNTGELFF TGTGCCAGCAGTTTACTAAACACCGGGGAGCTGTTTTTT
NA TRBJ2-5 NA 13 TRBV18 CASSPGDEETQYF TGTGCCAGCTCACCAGGAGACGAAGAGACCCAGTACTTC
NA TRBJ1-1 few 13 TRBV30 CAWSVQEDTEAFF TGTGCCTGGAGTGTACAAGAGGACACTGAAGCTTTCTTT
TRBD2 TRBJ2-5 NA 15 TRBV30 CAWRGPSGGAETQYF TGTGCCTGGAGGGGTCCTAGCGGGGGGGCGGAGACCCAGTACTTC
TRBD2 TRBJ2-2 NA 17 TRBV5-1 CASSSLRAGNSAGELFF TGCGCCAGCAGCTCCCTGCGAGCGGGAAATTCTGCCGGGGAGCTGTTTTTT
TRBD1 TRBJ2-5 once 15 TRBV13 CASSLLGQGRETQYF TGTGCCAGCAGCTTACTGGGACAGGGGCGAGAGACCCAGTACTTC
TRBD2 TRBJ2-3 NA 15 TRBV4-3 CASRGGLDATDTQYF TGCGCCAGCAGAGGAGGACTAGATGCCACAGATACGCAGTATTTT
TRBD1 TRBJ2-7 few 15 TRBV19 CASSVTGTGSYEQYF TGTGCCAGTAGTGTAACCGGGACAGGTTCCTACGAGCAGTACTTC
TRBD2 TRBJ2-7 NA 15 TRBV7-2 CASSLLAISSYEQYF TGTGCCAGCAGCCTACTAGCGATAAGCTCCTACGAGCAGTACTTC